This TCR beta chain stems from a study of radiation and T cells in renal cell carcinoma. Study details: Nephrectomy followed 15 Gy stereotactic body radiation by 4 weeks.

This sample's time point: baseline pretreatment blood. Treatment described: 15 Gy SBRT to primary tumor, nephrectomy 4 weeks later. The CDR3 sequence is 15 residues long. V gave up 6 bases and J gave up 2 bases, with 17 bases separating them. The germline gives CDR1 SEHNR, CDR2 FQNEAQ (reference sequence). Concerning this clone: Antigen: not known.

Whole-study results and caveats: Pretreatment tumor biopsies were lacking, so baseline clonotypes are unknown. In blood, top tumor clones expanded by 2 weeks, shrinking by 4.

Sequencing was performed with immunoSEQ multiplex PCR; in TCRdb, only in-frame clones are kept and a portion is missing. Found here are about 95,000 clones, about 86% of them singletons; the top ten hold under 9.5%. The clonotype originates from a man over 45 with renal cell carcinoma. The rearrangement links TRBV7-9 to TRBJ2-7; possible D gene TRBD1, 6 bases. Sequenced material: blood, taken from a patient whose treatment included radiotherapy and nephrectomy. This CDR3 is CASSQTGTTPYEQYF. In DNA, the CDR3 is TGTGCCAGCAGTCAAACCGGGACAACGCCCTACGAGCAGTACTTC.